Listed here is a single T cell receptor (beta chain). This clonotype was detected many times. Its antigen is currently not known. Base qualities are not at hand, and no much larger clone is one base apart. The data were taken from a study of regulatory T cells in long-lasting Graves disease listed by TCRdb under 2021. Study-level background: In the newly diagnosed Graves' disease group, patients had been taking antithyroid drugs for less than 3 months. Peripheral blood TCR sequencing and RNA sequencing compared persistent Graves' disease patients with newly diagnosed Graves' disease patients. The study was registered as a clinical trial and conducted in China. TCR sequencing covered 13 persistent and roughly 20 newly diagnosed Graves' disease patients, some 33 samples in total. Broader findings and caveats from the paper: Peripheral blood alone was examined, since thyroid tissue, which constituted the primary lesion, could not be accessed. Compared with newly diagnosed patients, persistent Graves' disease patients had lower TCR Shannon entropy and fewer highly expanded clones, which suggests clonal expansion. More public clonotypes were shared among persistent patients (2,741) than among newly diagnosed patients (roughly 1,000). Sequencing and analysis were restricted to the TCR beta chain. The authors acknowledged the small sample size as a limitation that may reduce accuracy. Persistent disease showed preferential use of TRBV28, TRBJ1-2 and TRBJ2-5, whereas newly diagnosed disease favored TRBV20-1 and TRBJ2-1.

What this sample's time point label stands for: newly diagnosed GD, antithyroid drugs for less than 3 months. For both TCR sequencing and RNA sequencing, RNA was extracted from PBMCs in TRIzol. The diagnosis of Graves' disease was made according to American Thyroid Association guidelines. Patients for the study were recruited at an endocrinology department in Xi'an, China. From each patient, around 9 milliliters of peripheral blood was collected into an EDTA anticoagulant tube. PBMCs were isolated by Ficoll Paque Plus density gradient separation without further T cell sorting. An Agilent 2100 Bioanalyzer and agarose gel were used to check RNA quality, while a NanoDrop 2000 measured RNA concentration. Preparation of the library involved multiplex PCR. Sequencing relied on an Illumina HiSeq 4000. CDR3 regions were amplified by Arm-PCR with iRepertoire HTBI primers to construct TCR beta libraries. Before sequencing, the PCR products underwent gel purification. The paper's data handling went like this. A total of 60 to 80 TRBV and approximately 15 TRBJ segments were identified across samples and were used for gene usage analysis of CDR3 amino acid clonotypes. COPE and FqMerger were used to merge the filtered high-quality paired reads into contigs. BLAST was used to align contigs to IMGT TRBV, TRBD and TRBJ reference genes, and CDR3 was defined according to IMGT. Any clonotype with a frequency above 0.1% was counted as a highly expanded clone. Shannon entropy served as the measure of repertoire diversity, while the Gini coefficient captured V-J evenness. Public clonotypes were defined as clonotypes shared by more than one individual. In-frame beta chains were kept once TCRdb had trimmed the public reads at Q25 with fastp and called clones with MiXCR. Identical CDR3 proteins give one entry, which carries the most common genes and DNA. The V and J calls and clone size are TCRdb's, not the authors'. For this sample there are about 420,000 distinct CDR3 sequences; around 15% appear just once. In total, the top ten clones hold around 23% of the sample.

Including cysteine and phenylalanine, the CDR3 has 15 amino acids. The DNA shown is the 45-base CDR3, in frame from base 1. The germline V gene provides CDR1 SGHTA and CDR2 FQGNSA. V is cut back by 4 bases and J by 4 bases, with 9 bases in the junction unmatched. The same sample was also used in a study of T cells in Graves' hyperthyroidism and ophthalmopathy. Looking at the second paper: Stable Graves' hyperthyroidism was defined as no progression to ophthalmopathy during 18 months of follow-up. Hyperthyroidism patients were newly diagnosed, had a disease duration of under 2 months, and were aged 18 to 65 years. The study excluded patients with uncontrolled infections, other autoimmune diseases, pregnancy or lactation. Diagnoses were established on the basis of clinical symptoms, serum thyroxine and TRAb, thyroid ultrasound, and orbital computed tomography. A first-round RT-PCR of the TCR CDR3 used the HTBI primer set with the Qiagen OneStep RT-PCR kit. Most expanded thyroid clonotypes (frequency above 0.001) were also detected in blood, suggesting blood repertoires may reflect thyroid immune responses. Ophthalmopathy was separated from stable hyperthyroidism by a 13 V-J signature model, with 85% to 90% sensitivity and approximately 84% specificity obtained in cross-validation and 80%/75% obtained in testing. In validation, the model predicted progression to ophthalmopathy with approximately 71% sensitivity and 72% to 85% specificity, a median of roughly seven months before onset. TCR V-J signatures able to tell the groups apart were searched for in a discovery cohort of 100 patients, of whom fewer than 45 had Graves' ophthalmopathy and about 60 had stable Graves' hyperthyroidism. An independent validation cohort of 18 to 20 hyperthyroidism patients and roughly 16 patients who later progressed to ophthalmopathy tested prospective prediction of ophthalmopathy. The 100 or so discovery patients were divided at random into training and test sets in a 7:3 ratio. In several Graves' hyperthyroidism patients, the study also compared T-cell repertoires from thyroid tissue with T-cell repertoires from blood. Once sampling was done, hyperthyroidism patients were given methimazole at a starting dose of 30 mg daily, whereas ophthalmopathy patients were given high-dose intravenous methylprednisolone. Libraries were constructed in a second round of multiplex PCR, after which size selection and purification were carried out. Paired-end sequencing of the libraries was performed with 100 bp reads on an Illumina HiSeq2000. SOAPnuke was used to process the raw data, throwing out any read that contained adapters or uncalled bases, had a mean Phred below 15, or lacked an exact constant-primer or identifier match. COPE v1.2.5 was used to merge the high-quality paired reads, and each unique nucleotide sequence was defined as a clonotype. MiTCR v1.1 was used to align the clonotypes against IMGT TRBV, TRBD and TRBJ reference segments. The analysis included only V-J combinations with a frequency above 0.0001, which together covered more than 99% of the repertoires. A TCS score was defined as the ratio between F50 (clonal expansion) and ExV (chaos), using BLOSUM62-based TCRdist between CDR3 peptides within each V-J. Welch's t-statistics and random forest reduced 514 V-J features to 13, which were used in a naive Bayes classifier (R e1071). No statistical method was used to set the sample size in advance, and investigators knew the group allocation. According to the paper, TCR Vbeta CDR3 sequencing was carried out on approximately 140 peripheral blood samples, which came from about 45 ophthalmopathy, around 74 hyperthyroidism and approximately 17 progressor patients.

The V and J segments used are TRBV7-2 and TRBJ1-2, with TRBD1 matching 7 junction bases. Source: peripheral blood mononuclear cells (PBMCs), taken at new diagnosis, from a patient treated with antithyroid drugs. This clonotype originated in a young woman with Graves disease. Donor details come from another sample of the same person, matched by shared clones. The nucleotide sequence reads TGTGCCAGCAGCTCAGCCGGGACAGCCAGCTATGGCTACACCTTC. This gives the protein CASSSAGTASYGYTF.